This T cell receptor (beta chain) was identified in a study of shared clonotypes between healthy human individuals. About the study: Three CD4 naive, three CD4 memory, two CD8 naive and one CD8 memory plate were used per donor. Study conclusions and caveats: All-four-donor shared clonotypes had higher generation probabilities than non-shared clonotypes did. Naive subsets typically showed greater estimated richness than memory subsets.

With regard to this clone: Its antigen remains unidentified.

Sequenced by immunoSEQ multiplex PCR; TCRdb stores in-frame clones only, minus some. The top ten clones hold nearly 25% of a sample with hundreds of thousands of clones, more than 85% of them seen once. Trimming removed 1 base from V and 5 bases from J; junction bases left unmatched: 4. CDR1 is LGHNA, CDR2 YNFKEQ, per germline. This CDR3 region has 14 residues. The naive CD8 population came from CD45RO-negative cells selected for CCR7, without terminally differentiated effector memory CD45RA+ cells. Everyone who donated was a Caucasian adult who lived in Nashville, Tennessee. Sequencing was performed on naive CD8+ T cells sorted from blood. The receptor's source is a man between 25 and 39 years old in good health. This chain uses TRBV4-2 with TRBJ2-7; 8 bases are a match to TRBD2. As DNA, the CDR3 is TGTGCCAGCAGCCAAGCGGGAGGGCCTAACGAGCAGTACTTC. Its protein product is CASSQAGGPNEQYF.